The 14 T cell receptor beta chains reported below all come from one sample, sequenced in a study of PD-L1 blockade in urothelial cancer. Time point in this sample: pretreatment peripheral blood. The repertoire was sequenced with immunoSEQ multiplex PCR; TCRdb's copy has only in-frame clones and lacks some. The sample has roughly 56,000 clones; 86% are singletons. Sample: PBMCs, taken around atezolizumab (anti-PD-L1) treatment. The receptors originated from a man aged 55-75 years with urothelial cancer.

The CDR3 coding sequence is TGTGCCAGCAGTCCCGCGGCCCAAAATTCACCCCTCCACTTT. Its translation is CASSPAAQNSPLHF. The V and J genes are TRBV6-5 and TRBJ1-6; D is unresolved. The CDR3 sequence is 14 residues long. Per germline, CDR1 MNHEY and CDR2 SVGAGI. V dropped 5 bases and J dropped 7 bases, with 12 bases sitting between them.

In DNA, the CDR3 is TGTGCCAGCAGCTTGGGAGTAGCCACTGAAGCTTTCTTT. Translated, it gives CASSLGVATEAFF. The gene calls are TRBV5-6 and TRBJ1-1, with D unclear. The V gene's germline CDR1 is SGHDT and CDR2 YYEEEE. V lost 0 bases, J lost 4 bases, and 7 bases lay in between. The CDR3 extends over 13 amino acids.

The chain links TRBV7-9 to TRBJ2-6; no clear D. The V end lost 4 bases, the J end lost 4 bases, and 11 bases lay between the germline ends. CDR1 and CDR2 (germline): SEHNR, FQNEAQ (reference sequence). The length of the CDR3 is 15 residues. The CDR3 DNA sequence: TGTGCCAGCAGCTCCCTCTATCCAGGGGCCAACGTCCTGACTTTC. Residues: CASSSLYPGANVLTF.

The V gene is TRBV27, the J gene TRBJ2-7; 11 bases are shared with TRBD2. V was clipped by 7 bases and J by 6 bases; unmatched bases: 11. The CDR3 runs 15 residues. Germline CDR1 is MNHEY and CDR2 is SMNVEV (reference sequence). CDR3 loop: CASTSVAGGVGEQYF. The DNA of the CDR3 is TGTGCCAGCACCTCCGTAGCGGGGGGGGTGGGCGAGCAGTACTTC.

The rearrangement links TRBV14 to TRBJ1-1; 7 positions match TRBD1. Germline CDR1 and CDR2: SGHDN and FVKESK. Trimming at V came to 4 bases and at J to 5 bases, leaving 7 bases not matched to a gene. The CDR3 has 14 amino acids. CDR3 sequence: CASSRRTGITEAFF. The CDR3 nucleotides are TGTGCCAGCAGCCGGCGGACAGGAATAACTGAAGCTTTCTTT.

J is TRBJ2-1 and V is TRBV4-2, with TRBD2 identical over 11 bases. Trimming removed 1 base from V and 9 bases from J; junction bases left unmatched: 8. The CDR3 runs to 16 residues. The germline V gene has CDR1 LGHNA and CDR2 YNFKEQ. DNA for the CDR3: TGTGCCAGCAGCCAAGGTTCCCTAGCGGGAGGAGGTGAGCAGTTCTTC. Translation gives CASSQGSLAGGGEQFF.

DNA for the CDR3: TGCAGCGGCTCGATCATCCTAGGTTTCTACAATGAGCAGTTCTTC. Its protein is CSGSIILGFYNEQFF. The chain has TRBV29-1 and TRBJ2-1; D is unresolved. The V and J ends lost 7 bases and 3 bases respectively, with 19 bases between them. CDR3 size: 15 residues. In germline, CDR1 is SQVTM, CDR2 ANQGSEA.

This clone was recorded only once. The gene calls are TRBV27 and TRBJ2-2; D remains unclear. Germline CDR1 reads MNHEY; CDR2 reads SMNVEV (reference sequence). The V end lost 3 bases, the J end lost 5 bases, and 7 bases lay between the germline ends. CDR3 length equals 13 residues. The CDR3 DNA is TGTGCCAGCAGTTTTGTGGCTACCGGGGAGCTGTTTTTT. Encoded protein: CASSFVATGELFF.

The sample holds a few counts of this clone. The chain is built from TRBV5-1 and TRBJ1-1, with a tentative D call TRBD1 (6 bases). In germline, CDR1 is SGHRS, CDR2 YFSETQ. The V end was cut by 1 base, the J end by 1 base, with 8 bases between. The CDR3 consists of 14 residues. The CDR3 protein is CASSLQTGNTEAFF. Here the CDR3 DNA reads TGCGCCAGCAGCTTGCAGACAGGGAACACTGAAGCTTTCTTT. Full variable domain (remainder filled in from reference TRBV5-1 and TRBJ1-1): KAGVTQTPRYLIKTRGQQVTLSCSPISGHRSVSWYQQTPGQGLQFLFEYFSETQRNKGNFPGRFSGRQFSNSRSEMNVSTLELGDSALYLCASSLQTGNTEAFFGQGTRLTVV.

The chain uses TRBV5-1 and TRBJ2-3, with no clear D. This CDR3 has 14 amino acids. V was cut by 0 bases and J by 3 bases, with 8 bases left in between. CDR1 and CDR2 (germline): SGHRS, YFSETQ. In nucleotides, the CDR3 is TGCGCCAGCAGCTTGGCCTCGGTGACAGATACGCAGTATTTT. Translating gives CASSLASVTDTQYF.

This clone was counted once. V usage is TRBV7-2 and J usage is TRBJ1-3, with 8 bases fitting TRBD1. V was pared by 3 bases and J by 2 bases, with 3 bases of the junction left unmatched. The V gene's germline CDR1 is SGHTA and CDR2 FQGNSA. CDR3 size: 15 residues. In nucleotides, the CDR3 is TGTGCCAGCAGCTTTGACAGGGGACCTGGAAACACCATATATTTT. Protein product: CASSFDRGPGNTIYF.

This chain uses TRBV6-5 with TRBJ2-5; D remains ambiguous. This CDR3 contains 16 residues. Deletions cut 0 bases from V and 4 bases from J, with 15 bases between. From germline, CDR1 is MNHEY and CDR2 SVGAGI. The CDR3 protein is CASSYSVVQLRETQYF. CDR3 sequence (DNA): TGTGCCAGCAGTTACTCGGTGGTCCAGTTAAGAGAGACCCAGTACTTC.

The chain is built from TRBV2 and TRBJ2-5; tentative D call: TRBD1 (7 bases). The germline CDR1 and CDR2 sequences are SNHLY and FYNNEI. Trimming pared 3 bases from V and 4 bases from J, leaving 12 bases between. CDR3 size: 14 residues. CDR3 sequence: CASSENRGGETQYF. The CDR3 DNA reads TGTGCCAGCAGTGAGAACAGGGGAGGAGAGACCCAGTACTTC. Full variable domain (remainder filled in from reference TRBV2 and TRBJ2-5): EPEVTQTPSHQVTQMGQEVILRCVPISNHLYFYWYRQILGQKVEFLVSFYNNEISEKSEIFDDQFSVERPDGSNFTLKIRSTKLEDSAMYFCASSENRGGETQYFGPGTRLLVL.

This clone was counted only a few times. The chain employs TRBV5-1 and TRBJ2-3; D is possibly TRBD2 (6 bases). Germline CDR1 and CDR2: SGHRS and YFSETQ. V was pared by 4 bases and J by 0 bases, with 15 bases between. The CDR3 contains 16 residues. The CDR3 coding sequence is TGCGCCAGCAGCAGACCTCTAGCGACGAGCACAGATACGCAGTATTTT. This translates into CASSRPLATSTDTQYF. The full variable domain, its missing parts supplied by reference TRBV5-1 and TRBJ2-3, is KAGVTQTPRYLIKTRGQQVTLSCSPISGHRSVSWYQQTPGQGLQFLFEYFSETQRNKGNFPGRFSGRQFSNSRSEMNVSTLELGDSALYLCASSRPLATSTDTQYFGPGTRLTVL.